The clone carrying this TCR beta chain was seen only a few times. The antigen is unknown. Repertoires were generated with immunoSEQ multiplex PCR, while TCRdb's copy carries only in-frame clones and drops some. The sample consists of roughly 18,000 clones, about four fifths of them appearing once. Germline V gene sequence: CDR1 LNHDA, CDR2 SQIVND (reference sequence). There are 16 residues in the CDR3. The V and J ends lost 3 bases and 2 bases respectively, with 15 bases between them. The data were taken from a study of T cells in localized non-small cell lung cancer. Findings and limits, study-wide: In uninvolved adjacent lung, T cell clonality reached its highest value, exceeding tumor. Among the top 100 tumor clones, a median about 59 appeared in adjacent lung.

The material was peripheral blood, obtained before any cancer treatment. V and J are TRBV19 and TRBJ2-3; tentative D call: TRBD1 (6 bases). This clonotype originated in a female donor over 55 with stage I lung adenocarcinoma. The CDR3 sequence is CASSIWGRGSTDTQYF. The CDR3 nucleotides are TGTGCCAGTAGTATCTGGGGCAGGGGATCCACAGATACGCAGTATTTT.